These 27 T cell receptor beta chains were all obtained from the same sample, sequenced in a study of control samples from healthy donors and cancer patients. This table comes from immunoSEQ multiplex PCR, and its TCRdb copy is limited to in-frame clones, with some not included. The table includes about 120,000 clones, 70% to 90% detected once. Sequencing was performed on blood. These receptors were collected from a man aged 45-65 years in good health.

The V call is TRBV3-1 (or the pseudogene TRBV3-2), the J call TRBJ2-6; D call uncertain. The CDR3 contains 13 residues. The V gene lost 2 bases and the J gene lost 6 bases, with 5 bases spanning the gap. Germline CDR1 is LGHDT and CDR2 is YNNKEL (reference sequence). CDR3 nucleotide sequence: TGTGCCAGCAGCCAACGGGCGGCCAACGTCCTGACTTTC. Protein: CASSQRAANVLTF.

This chain joins TRBV5-8 and TRBJ1-2; TRBD1 aligns across 10 bases. This CDR3 is 14 amino acids long. With V trimmed by 3 bases and J by 8 bases, 7 bases remained unmatched. Germline V gene data show CDR1 as SGHTS and CDR2 as YDEGEE. CDR3 coding DNA: TGTGCCAGCAGCTACCGGACAGGGGGTTGGGGCTACACCTTC. It yields the protein CASSYRTGGWGYTF.

The genes are TRBV9 and TRBJ2-6; the D call may be TRBD1 or TRBD2 (7 bases each). CDR1 and CDR2 (germline): SGDLS, YYNGEE. Trimming left V 4 bases short and J 2 bases short, with 16 bases between. The CDR3 loop spans 17 amino acids. The CDR3 sequence is CASSPGGRGAGANVLTF. The CDR3 nucleotides read TGTGCCAGCAGCCCAGGGGGGAGGGGCGCTGGGGCCAACGTCCTGACTTTC.

The chain links TRBV29-1 to TRBJ2-5; TRBD1 is a possible D gene (5 bases). Trimming removed 6 bases from V and 0 bases from J, with 14 bases in between. This CDR3 contains 14 residues. The germline gives CDR1 SQVTM, CDR2 ANQGSEA. The CDR3 region is CSVKRGEYQETQYF. The CDR3 region has the DNA TGCAGCGTAAAAAGGGGCGAGTACCAAGAGACCCAGTACTTC.

The chain employs TRBV6-5 and TRBJ2-5; D gene uncertain. Deletions cut 10 bases from V and 2 bases from J, with 17 bases between. This CDR3 comprises 14 residues. The germline V gene encodes CDR1 MNHEY and CDR2 SVGAGI. The chain's CDR3 is CATLPPLVQETQYF. The CDR3 DNA reads TGTGCCACCCTCCCGCCCCTTGTTCAAGAGACCCAGTACTTC.

This clone was seen only a few times. In DNA, the CDR3 is TGTGCCAGCAGTCTACAGGGAAATGGCTACACCTTC. Amino acids: CASSLQGNGYTF. The genes are TRBV6-5 and TRBJ1-2; D is possibly TRBD1 (6 bases). The CDR3 runs 12 residues. Germline V lookup: CDR1 MNHEY, CDR2 SVGAGI. Trimming left V 5 bases short and J 6 bases short, with 10 bases between.

This chain uses TRBV7-2 with TRBJ2-5; no clear D. The length of the CDR3 is 13 residues. Trimming removed 5 bases at V and 4 bases at J, with 11 bases between. Germline assignment: CDR1 SGHTA and CDR2 FQGNSA. CDR3: CASSPTRRETQYF. The DNA for the CDR3 is TGTGCCAGCAGCCCGACACGGAGAGAGACCCAGTACTTC.

The chain joins TRBV3-1 (or the pseudogene TRBV3-2) to TRBJ1-1; 10 bases agree with TRBD1. The trim removed 4 bases at V and 8 bases at J, leaving 7 bases unmatched. CDR1 is LGHDT and CDR2 is YNNKEL in the germline V gene (reference sequence). The CDR3 extends over 14 amino acids. CDR3 amino acids: CASSLRDRGPEAFF. CDR3 sequence (DNA): TGTGCCAGCAGCCTCCGGGACAGGGGACCCGAAGCTTTCTTT.

V usage is TRBV5-1 and J usage is TRBJ2-2; no clear D. Germline CDR1 SGHRS, CDR2 YFSETQ. V was pared by 6 bases and J by 0 bases, with 9 bases between. The CDR3 sequence is 14 residues long. CDR3 residues: CASTDFSNTGELFF. The DNA for the CDR3 is TGCGCCAGCACCGACTTCTCGAACACCGGGGAGCTGTTTTTT.

The rearrangement links TRBV6-5 to TRBJ1-2; 9 bases map to TRBD1. V dropped 6 bases and J dropped 6; count of bases not matched to a gene: 5. CDR1 and CDR2 from the germline V gene are MNHEY and SVGAGI. The CDR3 totals 13 residues. The CDR3 reads CASSLQGADGYTF. CDR3 DNA: TGTGCCAGCAGCCTACAGGGGGCCGATGGCTACACCTTC.

The gene calls are TRBV4-1 and TRBJ2-6, with 9 bases fitting TRBD1. V shed 1 base and J 2 bases; nucleotides not matched to a gene: 3. The CDR3 length is 17 residues. Germline V gives CDR1 MGHRA, CDR2 YSYEKL. The DNA of the CDR3 is TGCGCCAGCAGCCAAGGTACAGGGGGCCCTGGGGCCAACGTCCTGACTTTC. Translation gives CASSQGTGGPGANVLTF.

The rearrangement links TRBV11-2 to TRBJ2-5; D is unclear. Germline CDR1 and CDR2: SGHAT and FQNNGV. The V end was cut by 1 base, the J end by 1 base, with 7 bases between. The CDR3 has 14 residues. CDR3 nucleotides: TGTGCCAGCAGCTTAGTTTCTCCCCAAGAGACCCAGTACTTC. Translated: CASSLVSPQETQYF.

The J gene is TRBJ2-3, the V gene TRBV6-5; D remains ambiguous. Trimming took 0 bases from V and 4 from J, leaving 8 bases between them. The CDR3 has 14 residues. Per germline, CDR1 MNHEY and CDR2 SVGAGI. The CDR3 DNA is TGTGCCAGCAGTTACTCGCGCAGGCCAGATACGCAGTATTTT. Protein product: CASSYSRRPDTQYF.

The V gene is TRBV27, the J gene TRBJ1-2; 9 bases align to TRBD1. The CDR3 length is 13 residues. Germline loops: CDR1 MNHEY, CDR2 SMNVEV (reference sequence). V shed 6 bases and J 8 bases; nucleotides not matched to a gene: 7. CDR3 amino acids: CASRTGQGGGYTF. The CDR3 DNA reads as TGTGCCAGCAGGACGGGACAGGGTGGGGGCTACACCTTC.

The rearrangement uses TRBV12-3 or TRBV12-4 and TRBJ2-3; 10 bases match TRBD2. The CDR3 has 13 amino acids. J lost 14 bases, V lost 2 bases, and 7 bases had no gene match. CDR3 residues: CASSLKPWTSGYF. In nucleotides, the CDR3 is TGTGCCAGCAGTTTAAAGCCCTGGACTAGCGGGTATTTT.

This chain links TRBV10-2 with TRBJ1-1; 8 nucleotides align to TRBD1. V shed 0 bases and J 4 bases; nucleotides not matched to a gene: 4. CDR1 and CDR2 from the germline V gene are WSHSY and SAAADI. The CDR3 is made up of 15 amino acids. CDR3 DNA: TGCGCCAGCAGTGAGTCTCAGGGGGCATTCACTGAAGCTTTCTTT. It specifies CASSESQGAFTEAFF.

CDR3 DNA sequence: TGTGCCAGCAGCCAAAACCCGGGTATGGAAAAACTGTTTTTT. Residues: CASSQNPGMEKLFF. The V gene is TRBV3-1 (or the pseudogene TRBV3-2), the J gene TRBJ1-4, with D uncertain. Trimming pared 2 bases from V and 8 bases from J, leaving 12 bases between. Germline values: CDR1 LGHDT, CDR2 YNNKEL (reference sequence). The CDR3 contains 14 residues.

This chain connects TRBV5-1 to TRBJ1-4; maybe TRBD1 (5 bases). Per the germline V gene, CDR1 is SGHRS and CDR2 is YFSETQ. Trimming took 1 base from V and 4 from J, leaving 8 bases between them. This CDR3 comprises 14 residues. This CDR3 reads CASSLRGHNEKLFF. DNA for the CDR3: TGCGCCAGCAGCTTGCGCGGACATAATGAAAAACTGTTTTTT.

The chain links TRBV11-3 to TRBJ2-3; D uncertain. V lost 5 bases, J lost 1 base, and 16 bases lay in between. This CDR3 region has 16 residues. CDR1 SGHNT and CDR2 YENEEA come from the germline V gene. CDR3 region: CASSLRYGSGTDTQYF. As DNA, the CDR3 is TGTGCCAGCAGCCTCCGATACGGGTCCGGCACAGATACGCAGTATTTT. The full variable domain, its missing parts supplied by reference TRBV11-3 and TRBJ2-3, is EAGVVQSPRYKIIEKKQPVAFWCNPISGHNTLYWYLQNLGQGPELLIRYENEEAVDDSQLPKDRFSAERLKGVDSTLKIQPAELGDSAVYLCASSLRYGSGTDTQYFGPGTRLTVL.

The chain recombines TRBV24-1 with TRBJ2-3; D perhaps matches TRBD1 (6 bases). The CDR3 is 14 amino acids. Trimming removed 3 bases at V and 4 bases at J, with 10 bases between. Germline CDR1 and CDR2: KGHDR and SFDVKD. The CDR3 coding sequence is TGTGCCACCAGTGATGCCCACAGGGCAGATACGCAGTATTTT. This codes for CATSDAHRADTQYF.

The rearrangement uses TRBV5-1 and TRBJ2-2; possibly TRBD2 for D (5 bases). The CDR3 has 17 residues. V was pared by 1 base and J by 1 base, with 14 bases between. Germline CDR1 SGHRS, CDR2 YFSETQ. CDR3 coding DNA: TGCGCCAGCAGCTTGAATGGACTGCAATTGAACACCGGGGAGCTGTTTTTT. Its translation is CASSLNGLQLNTGELFF.

The chain combines TRBV7-2 with TRBJ1-5; D unresolved. This CDR3 is built from 16 residues. Trimming cost V 2 bases and J 1 base, with 12 bases left between them. The germline V gene encodes CDR1 SGHTA and CDR2 FQGNSA. CDR3 loop: CASSLWGPTSNQPQHF. The CDR3 DNA reads TGTGCCAGCAGCTTATGGGGTCCTACAAGCAATCAGCCCCAGCATTTT.

The chain recombines TRBV5-1 with TRBJ1-1; the D gene is possibly TRBD1 (5 bases). The ends were cut back, 0 bases at V and 0 bases at J, with 12 bases in the middle. The CDR3 extends over 16 amino acids. From germline, CDR1 is SGHRS and CDR2 YFSETQ. The CDR3 sequence: CASSLASGILNTEAFF. The CDR3 coding sequence is TGCGCCAGCAGCTTGGCGTCAGGGATCCTGAACACTGAAGCTTTCTTT.

The gene calls are TRBV7-6 and TRBJ2-2; 9 bases fit TRBD1. Germline CDR1 SGHVS, CDR2 FNYEAQ. The CDR3 is 17 amino acids. V lost 4 bases to trimming and J lost 5 bases; unmatched junction nucleotides: 11. The CDR3: CASSSSPGQGRTGELFF. The DNA of the CDR3 is TGTGCCAGCAGCTCCTCACCGGGACAGGGACGGACCGGGGAGCTGTTTTTT.

V gene TRBV10-3 combines with J gene TRBJ1-3; 9 bases match TRBD1. V lost 0 bases and J lost 2; bases outside the gene matches: 2. Germline CDR1 reads ENHRY; CDR2 reads SYGVKD. The CDR3 spans 16 residues. In DNA, the CDR3 is TGTGCCATCAGTGAGTCGGGACAGGGTACTGGAAACACCATATATTTT. Amino acids: CAISESGQGTGNTIYF.

This chain connects TRBV21-1 to TRBJ1-5. TRBV21-1 constitutes a pseudogene. The CDR3 runs to 15 residues. Here the CDR3 DNA reads TGTGCCAGCAGCAAAGTAGAGGGAGGCAATCAGCCCCAGCATTTT. It codes for CASSKVEGGNQPQHF.

A few counts support this clone. V is TRBV29-1 and J is TRBJ1-2; perhaps TRBD1 as D (5 bases). The ends were cut back, 4 bases at V and 7 bases at J, with 16 bases in the middle. CDR1 is SQVTM and CDR2 is ANQGSEA in the germline V gene. The CDR3 runs 13 residues. The CDR3 reads CSVGATGVSGYTF. The CDR3 nucleotides are TGCAGCGTTGGCGCCACAGGCGTTAGTGGCTACACCTTC.